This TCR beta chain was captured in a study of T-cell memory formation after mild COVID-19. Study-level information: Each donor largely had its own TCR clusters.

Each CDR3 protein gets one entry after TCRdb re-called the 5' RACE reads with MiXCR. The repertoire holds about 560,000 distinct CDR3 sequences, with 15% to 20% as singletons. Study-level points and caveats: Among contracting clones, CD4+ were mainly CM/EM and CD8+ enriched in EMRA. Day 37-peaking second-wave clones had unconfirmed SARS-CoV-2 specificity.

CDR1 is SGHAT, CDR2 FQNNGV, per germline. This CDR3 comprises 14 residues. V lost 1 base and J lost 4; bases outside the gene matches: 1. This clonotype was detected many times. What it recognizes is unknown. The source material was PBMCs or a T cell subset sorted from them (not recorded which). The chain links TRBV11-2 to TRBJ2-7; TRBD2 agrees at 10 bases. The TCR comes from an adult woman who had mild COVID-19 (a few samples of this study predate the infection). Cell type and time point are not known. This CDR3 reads CASSLGSGRYEQYF. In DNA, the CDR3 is TGTGCCAGCAGCTTAGGTAGCGGGAGGTACGAGCAGTACTTC.